Below are 5 T cell receptor beta chains sequenced from a single sample in a study of T cell responses to AZD1222 COVID-19 vaccine. Sequenced by immunoSEQ multiplex PCR; TCRdb stores in-frame clones only, minus some. The sample comprises 150,000 to 200,000 clones, approximately 91% of which are singletons, and over 0.85% rests with the top ten. The material sequenced was peripheral blood, taken on day 0 of AZD1222 vaccination. These receptors were collected from an adult in good health.

The chain combines TRBV10-3 with TRBJ1-5; D is ambiguous. The CDR3 consists of 15 residues. Trimming took 3 bases from V and 0 from J, leaving 9 bases between them. Germline assignment: CDR1 ENHRY and CDR2 SYGVKD. CDR3 loop: CAISDYGYSNQPQHF. The CDR3 DNA follows: TGTGCCATCAGTGATTACGGTTATAGCAATCAGCCCCAGCATTTT.

V gene TRBV14 combines with J gene TRBJ1-5; D is unresolved. The V gene lost 7 bases and the J gene lost 5 bases, with 15 bases spanning the gap. Germline V CDR1 and CDR2: SGHDN, FVKESK. This CDR3 has 14 residues. The CDR3 reads CASTPHDGDQPQHF. The CDR3 DNA is TGTGCCAGCACCCCCCACGACGGGGATCAGCCCCAGCATTTT.

The rearrangement uses TRBV28 and TRBJ1-5, with no clear D. There are 13 residues in the CDR3. V lost 8 bases and J lost 2, with 10 bases in between. Germline CDR1 reads MDHEN; CDR2 reads SYDVKM. The CDR3 spells CASVTGGNQPQHF. The CDR3 DNA follows: TGTGCCAGCGTGACCGGGGGCAATCAGCCCCAGCATTTT.

The count of this clone is one. V usage is TRBV6-1 and J usage is TRBJ1-5; TRBD1 is a possible D gene (6 bases). Trimming took 2 bases from V and 2 from J, leaving 13 bases between them. The CDR3 totals 16 residues. Germline CDR1 is MNHNS and CDR2 is SASEGT. The DNA of the CDR3 is TGTGCCAGCAGTGAACAGACAGGAGCTCGCAATCAGCCCCAGCATTTT. Translated: CASSEQTGARNQPQHF.

The rearrangement links TRBV28 to TRBJ2-2; 10 bases align to TRBD1. Germline lookup yields CDR1 MDHEN and CDR2 SYDVKM. The CDR3 is 14 residues long. Trimming cost V 6 bases and J 8 bases; bases outside gene matches: 6. The CDR3 protein is CASRPGQGRGELFF. DNA of the CDR3: TGTGCCAGCAGGCCGGGACAGGGGAGGGGGGAGCTGTTTTTT.